These T cell receptor beta chains were read from a single sample in a study of control samples from healthy donors and cancer patients. The protocol was immunoSEQ multiplex PCR, while the TCRdb copy is restricted to in-frame clones and leaves out a portion. The sample yields some 410,000 clones, over 75% seen once. Sequenced: PBMCs. Receptors were obtained from a man aged 35-49 years with head and neck cancer. Each CDR3 is given with its conserved first and last residue. A D gene is named only where the DNA matches it firmly. Not all rows give a size; the values are once, few, many and, for expanded clones, a class.

J | V | size | D | DNA | CDR3
TRBJ1-2 | TRBV29-1 | - | - | TGCAGCGTTGGGACTGTTGCCTATGGCTACACCTTC | CSVGTVAYGYTF
TRBJ2-3 | TRBV5-1 | - | - | TGCGCCAGCAGCTTGGACCTCCTAGGAGATACGCAGTATTTT | CASSLDLLGDTQYF
TRBJ1-3 | TRBV28 | - | - | TGTGCCAGCTCGGAACCTAGCGGGGGAAACACCATATATTTT | CASSEPSGGNTIYF
TRBJ2-7 | TRBV27 | - | - | TGTGCCAGCAGTTGGGTGGAGGCGTGGGAGCAGTACTTC | CASSWVEAWEQYF
TRBJ1-2 | TRBV6-5 | - | TRBD1 | TGTGCCAGCACTTACGGACAGTCCGGGACAGGGGTTGGCTACACCTTC | CASTYGQSGTGVGYTF
TRBJ1-5 | TRBV18 | - | - | TGTGCCAGCTCACAGGGAAGGCTTAATCAGCCCCAGCATTTT | CASSQGRLNQPQHF
TRBJ2-3 | TRBV6-1 | - | TRBD1 | TGTGCCAGCAGTGGGGAAAGTTGGGGACAGGGTAGGTTGACGCAGTATTTT | CASSGESWGQGRLTQYF
TRBJ2-1 | TRBV6-6 | once | TRBD2 | TGTGCCAGCAGTTACTCAGGCAAGGGAGGGTTTCATGAGCAGTTCTTC | CASSYSGKGGFHEQFF
TRBJ2-7 | TRBV27 | - | TRBD2 | TGTGCCAGCAGTTTCTCTTCTAGCGGGGTTTACGAGCAGTACTTC | CASSFSSSGVYEQYF
TRBJ1-2 | TRBV28 | - | - | TGTGCCAGCAGACCTGGGGGGGGATCCTATGGCTACACCTTC | CASRPGGGSYGYTF
TRBJ1-1 | TRBV6-5 | once | - | TGTGCCAGCAGTAGCCTCCAAGGAAGGGACACTGAAGCTTTCTTT | CASSSLQGRDTEAFF
TRBJ2-2 | TRBV6-1 | once | TRBD2 | TGTGCCAGCAGTGAACCCCTCCGGACTAGCGGGAGTACCGGGGAGCTGTTTTTT | CASSEPLRTSGSTGELFF
TRBJ2-1 | TRBV7-2 | - | - | TGTGCCAGCAGCTTAGACTCGCGGGCCTCCTACAATGAGCAGTTCTTC | CASSLDSRASYNEQFF
TRBJ2-1 | TRBV27 | - | TRBD1 | TGTGCCAGCGGTAGACAGGGGGGCAATGAGCAGTTCTTC | CASGRQGGNEQFF
TRBJ1-1 | TRBV7-8 | once | - | TGTGCCAGCAGCTTAGCTCCCGGTAGGACCAAGAACACTGAAGCTTTCTTT | CASSLAPGRTKNTEAFF
TRBJ1-4 | TRBV27 | - | TRBD1 | TGTGCCAGCAGTTTATCATCCGGACAGGGGGCGAAAGGAACTAATGAAAAACTGTTTTTT | CASSLSSGQGAKGTNEKLFF
TRBJ1-5 | TRBV19 | - | - | TGTGCCAGTAGTAGCAGCCCACCGAACAATCAGCCCCAGCATTTT | CASSSSPPNNQPQHF
TRBJ1-4 | TRBV19 | - | - | TGTGCCAGTAGTATAAGGGACGGAAAACTGTTTTTT | CASSIRDGKLFF
TRBJ2-7 | TRBV18 | - | - | TGTGCCAGCTCCAGGGAGGACTACGAGCAGTACTTC | CASSREDYEQYF
TRBJ2-7 | TRBV15 | - | - | TGTGCCACCAGCAGTCGGGGTCCCTACGAGCAGTACTTC | CATSSRGPYEQYF
TRBJ1-6 | TRBV6-6 | few | - | TGTGCCAGCAGTCCCAGGTTCGGACAGCGAATCCCCTATAATTCACCCCTCCACTTT | CASSPRFGQRIPYNSPLHF
TRBJ1-1 | TRBV7-9 | - | - | TGTGCCAGCAGTCGCCAGGGGACGGGCACTGAAGCTTTCTTT | CASSRQGTGTEAFF
TRBJ1-5 | TRBV10-3 | few | - | TGTGCCACCGGGACGGGAACTAATAGCAATCAGCCCCAGCATTTT | CATGTGTNSNQPQHF
TRBJ2-1 | TRBV5-1 | - | TRBD1 | TGCGCCAGCAGCTTGGGACAGGGAGACAAGGGTGAGCAGTTCTTC | CASSLGQGDKGEQFF
TRBJ1-1 | TRBV18 | - | - | TGTGCCAGCTCACCCCAGCCGCATTCGAACACTGAAGCTTTCTTT | CASSPQPHSNTEAFF
TRBJ2-7 | TRBV30 | - | - | TGTGCCTGGAACCCGGGGGCGTCCTACGAGCAGTACTTC | CAWNPGASYEQYF
TRBJ2-7 | TRBV2 | - | - | TGTGCCAGCTTGATACAGGAGATCTCCTACGAGCAGTACTTC | CASLIQEISYEQYF
TRBJ1-3 | TRBV30 | - | - | TGTGCCTGGAGTGTATACGCGGGAAGGTCTGGAAACACCATATATTTT | CAWSVYAGRSGNTIYF
TRBJ2-1 | TRBV4-1 | - | - | TGCGCCAGCAGCCAACTTTTCCGCTACAATGAGCAGTTCTTC | CASSQLFRYNEQFF
TRBJ2-2 | TRBV7-3 | once | - | TGTGCCAGCAGCGGGAGGAGCACCGGGGAGCTGTTTTTT | CASSGRSTGELFF
TRBJ1-5 | TRBV19 | few | TRBD1 | TGTGCCAGTAATCCCTTGCGCGGACAGGAGGGTTCAAGCAATCAGCCCCAGCATTTT | CASNPLRGQEGSSNQPQHF
TRBJ2-1 | TRBV7-2 | - | TRBD2 | TGTGCCAGCAGCATACCGCCGGGACTAGCGGGAACTGAGCAGTTCTTC | CASSIPPGLAGTEQFF
TRBJ2-1 | TRBV27 | once | - | TGTGCCAGCAGTCTGTTCAATGAGCAGTTCTTC | CASSLFNEQFF
TRBJ1-2 | TRBV2 | few | TRBD1 | TGTGCCAGCAGGCTACAGGGGGCGGACTATGGCTACACCTTC | CASRLQGADYGYTF
TRBJ1-6 | TRBV9 | - | - | TGTGCCAGCAGCGGCCTACAGGGATTTAATTCACCCCTCCACTTT | CASSGLQGFNSPLHF
TRBJ2-5 | TRBV2 | once | TRBD2 | TGTGCCAGCAGTGAAGCGCTGGGCGGGGGGCAGGAGACCCAGTACTTC | CASSEALGGGQETQYF
TRBJ1-2 | TRBV7-6 | once | - | TGTGCCAGCAGCAAGGACAACTATGGCTACACCTTC | CASSKDNYGYTF
TRBJ2-7 | TRBV6-5 | - | - | TGTGCCAGCAGTTTAGACAGGTCGAACTACGAGCAGTACTTC | CASSLDRSNYEQYF
TRBJ2-5 | TRBV7-9 | - | TRBD2 | TGTGCCAGCAGCCATTGGACTAGCGGGAGAGAGACCCAGTACTTC | CASSHWTSGRETQYF
TRBJ2-1 | TRBV10-3 | - | TRBD2 | TGTGCCATCGGAATAGCGGGGAAATTAAGCTCCTACAATGAGCAGTTCTTC | CAIGIAGKLSSYNEQFF
TRBJ1-2 | TRBV7-2 | - | TRBD1 | TGTGCCAGCAGCTTTCCCCGGGACAGGGTCTATGGCTACACCTTC | CASSFPRDRVYGYTF
TRBJ1-2 | TRBV6-5 | - | TRBD1 | TGTGCCAGCAGTTACGATGGGGACAGATATGGCTACACCTTC | CASSYDGDRYGYTF
TRBJ2-3 | TRBV4-3 | - | - | TGCGCCAGCAGCCGCACACAGGGATTCACAGATACGCAGTATTTT | CASSRTQGFTDTQYF
TRBJ2-7 | TRBV7-2 | - | TRBD2 | TGTGCCAGCAGCTTAGCAGTGGTGACCGGCGGGGGGCGGGCCTACGAGCAGTACTTC | CASSLAVVTGGGRAYEQYF
TRBJ1-2 | TRBV19 | once | - | TGTGCCAGTAGTTCCCAGACGGGATATTATGGCTACACCTTC | CASSSQTGYYGYTF
TRBJ2-2 | TRBV4-2 | - | TRBD1 | TGTGCCAGCAGCCAGTTGGGGACAGCGGCGGACACCGGGGAGCTGTTTTTT | CASSQLGTAADTGELFF
TRBJ1-1 | TRBV6-5 | once | - | TGTGCCAGCAGTAAGGGTTTAATGAACACTGAAGCTTTCTTT | CASSKGLMNTEAFF
TRBJ2-3 | TRBV21-1 | - | - | TGTGCCAGCAGCAAGGGCAGGGGGAACCATACGCAGTATTTT | CASSKGRGNHTQYF
TRBJ1-2 | TRBV7-3 | once | TRBD1 | TGTGCCAGCAGCCAGACAGGGTCTAGTGGCTACACCTTC | CASSQTGSSGYTF
TRBJ2-7 | TRBV9 | - | - | TGTGCCAGCAGCGTGAAGGACAACTCCTACGAGCAGTACTTC | CASSVKDNSYEQYF
TRBJ2-5 | TRBV15 | few | - | TGTGCCACCAGCGCCGGGGGCCAGGAGACCCAGTACTTC | CATSAGGQETQYF
TRBJ2-5 | TRBV27 | - | TRBD2 | TGTGCCAGCAGTTGGCGGGAGAGGGAGACCCAGTACTTC | CASSWRERETQYF
TRBJ1-2 | TRBV7-9 | - | TRBD1 | TGTGCCAGCAGCAGACAGGGGGCCGGTTCGGGCTACACCTTC | CASSRQGAGSGYTF
TRBJ2-2 | TRBV3-1/TRBV3-2 | - | - | TGTGCCAGCAGCCCCCAGCCATTGTCGCAGGGGGGAACCGGGGAGCTGTTTTTT | CASSPQPLSQGGTGELFF
TRBJ2-7 | TRBV5-1 | - | TRBD1 | TGCGCCAGCAGCACGGCCGCCGGGACAGGGTCTATCGAGCAGTACTTC | CASSTAAGTGSIEQYF
TRBJ2-1 | TRBV28 | - | TRBD2 | TGTGCCAGCAGTTTAGATCAGCGGGAGGTTAGTGAGCAGTTCTTC | CASSLDQREVSEQFF
TRBJ1-1 | TRBV2 | - | - | TGTGCCAGCAGTGGGGTTTACACTGAAGCTTTCTTT | CASSGVYTEAFF
TRBJ1-1 | TRBV28 | once | - | TGTGCCAGCAGTTATCCCACGGAAGCTTTCTTT | CASSYPTEAFF
TRBJ1-6 | TRBV7-9 | - | - | TGTGCCAGCAGCTTCCCAGGGAAGACTTCTTCCCTCCACTTT | CASSFPGKTSSLHF
TRBJ1-6 | TRBV9 | - | - | TGTGCCAGCAACCCATCAGGGGAGGGGAATTCACCCCTCCACTTT | CASNPSGEGNSPLHF